What follows describes a single TCR beta chain. These data come from a study of blood T cell repertoires in COVID-19. Background on the study: Collection of acute and convalescent COVID-19 samples took place in the United States, Italy and Spain.

Germline V gene data show CDR1 as SGHTA and CDR2 as FQGTGA. The CDR3 extends over 18 amino acids. Trimming left V 1 base short and J 4 bases short, with 20 bases between. Participants' reported clinical history set cohort assignment. In the study's own analysis: Cell counts per sample came from amplifying reference gene primers. The table came from immunoSEQ multiplex PCR; TCRdb's copy has only in-frame clones and leaves some out. V, J and clone size derive from that table, while D and trimming were established from the DNA sequence. Of some 260,000 clones detected, 84% appear once; the ten largest clones hold around 4.1%.

This clonotype was sampled from a man aged 25-45 years with acute COVID-19. The rearrangement links TRBV7-3 to TRBJ2-1; maybe TRBD2 (6 bases). The sample consisted of PBMCs or T cells enriched from blood (not recorded which). CDR3 in DNA: TGTGCCAGCAGCTTAAGGGTGGGAGGCGGTTTACCGTACAATGAGCAGTTCTTC. It yields the protein CASSLRVGGGLPYNEQFF.